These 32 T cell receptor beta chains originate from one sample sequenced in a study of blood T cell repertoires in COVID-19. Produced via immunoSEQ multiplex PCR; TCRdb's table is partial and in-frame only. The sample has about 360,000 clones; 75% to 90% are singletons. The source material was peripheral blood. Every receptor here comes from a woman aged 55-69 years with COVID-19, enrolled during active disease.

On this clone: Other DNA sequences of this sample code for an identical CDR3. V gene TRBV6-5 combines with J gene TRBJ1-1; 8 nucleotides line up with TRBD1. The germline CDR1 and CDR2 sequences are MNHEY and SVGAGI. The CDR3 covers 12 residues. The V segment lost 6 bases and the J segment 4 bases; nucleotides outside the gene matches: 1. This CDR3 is CASRTGGTEAFF. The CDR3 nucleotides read TGTGCCAGCAGAACAGGGGGCACTGAAGCTTTCTTT.

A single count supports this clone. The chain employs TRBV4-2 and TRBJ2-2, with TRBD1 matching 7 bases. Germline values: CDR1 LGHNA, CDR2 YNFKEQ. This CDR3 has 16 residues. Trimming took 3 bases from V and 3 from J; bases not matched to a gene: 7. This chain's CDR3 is CASSHRQGGYTGELFF. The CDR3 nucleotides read TGTGCCAGCAGCCACCGACAGGGTGGATACACCGGGGAGCTGTTTTTT.

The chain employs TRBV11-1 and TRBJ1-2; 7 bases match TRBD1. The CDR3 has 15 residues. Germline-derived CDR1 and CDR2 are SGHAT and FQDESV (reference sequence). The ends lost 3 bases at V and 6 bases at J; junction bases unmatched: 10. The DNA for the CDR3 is TGTGCCAGCAGCTTGGGGGATTACAGGGGAGATGGCTACACCTTC. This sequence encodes CASSLGDYRGDGYTF. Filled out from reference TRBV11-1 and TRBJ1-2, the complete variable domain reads EAEVAQSPRYKITEKSQAVAFWCDPISGHATLYWYRQILGQGPELLVQFQDESVVDDSQLPKDRFSAERLKGVDSTLKIQPAELGDSAMYLCASSLGDYRGDGYTFGSGTRLTVV.

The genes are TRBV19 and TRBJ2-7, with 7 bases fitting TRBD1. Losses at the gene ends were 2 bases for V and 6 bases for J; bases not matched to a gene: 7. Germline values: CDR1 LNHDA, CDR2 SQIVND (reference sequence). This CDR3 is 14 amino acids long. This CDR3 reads CASSIRTGASEQYF. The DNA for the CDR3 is TGTGCCAGTAGTATAAGGACAGGAGCCTCCGAGCAGTACTTC.

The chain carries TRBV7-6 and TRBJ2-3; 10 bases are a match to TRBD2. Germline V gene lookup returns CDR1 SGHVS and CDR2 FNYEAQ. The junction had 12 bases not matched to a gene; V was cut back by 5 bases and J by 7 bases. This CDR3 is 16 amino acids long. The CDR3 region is CASSQALAGMGNTQYF. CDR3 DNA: TGTGCCAGCAGCCAGGCACTAGCGGGGATGGGGAATACGCAGTATTTT.

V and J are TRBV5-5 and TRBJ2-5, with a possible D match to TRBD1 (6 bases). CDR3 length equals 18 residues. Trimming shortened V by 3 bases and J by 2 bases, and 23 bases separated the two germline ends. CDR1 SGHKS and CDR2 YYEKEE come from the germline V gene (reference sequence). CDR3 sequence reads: CASSSARFGQTLQETQYF. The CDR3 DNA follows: TGTGCCAGCAGCTCTGCGCGTTTTGGACAGACTTTACAAGAGACCCAGTACTTC.

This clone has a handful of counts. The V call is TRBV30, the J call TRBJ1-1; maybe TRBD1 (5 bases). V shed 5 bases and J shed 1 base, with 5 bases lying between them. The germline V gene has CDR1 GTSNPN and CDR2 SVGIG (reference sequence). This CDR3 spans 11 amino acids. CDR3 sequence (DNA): TGTGCCTGGGACAGGAACACTGAAGCTTTCTTT. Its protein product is CAWDRNTEAFF. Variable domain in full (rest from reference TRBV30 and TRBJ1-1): SQTIHQWPATLVQPVGSPLSLECTVEGTSNPNLYWYRQAAGRGLQLLFYSVGIGQISSEVPQNLSASRPQDRQFILSSKKLLLSDSGFYLCAWDRNTEAFFGQGTRLTVV.

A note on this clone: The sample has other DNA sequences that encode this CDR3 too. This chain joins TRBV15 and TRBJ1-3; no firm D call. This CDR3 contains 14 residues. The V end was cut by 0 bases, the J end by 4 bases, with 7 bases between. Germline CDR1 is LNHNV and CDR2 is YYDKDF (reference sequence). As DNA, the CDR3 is TGTGCCACCAGCAGAGATCGGGGAGGAAACACCATATATTTT. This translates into CATSRDRGGNTIYF.

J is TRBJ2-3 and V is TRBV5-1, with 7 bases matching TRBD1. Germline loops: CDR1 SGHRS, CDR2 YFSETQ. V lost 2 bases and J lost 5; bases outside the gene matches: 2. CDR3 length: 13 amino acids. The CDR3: CASSFPGGDTQYF. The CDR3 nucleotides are TGCGCCAGCAGCTTCCCAGGGGGAGATACGCAGTATTTT.

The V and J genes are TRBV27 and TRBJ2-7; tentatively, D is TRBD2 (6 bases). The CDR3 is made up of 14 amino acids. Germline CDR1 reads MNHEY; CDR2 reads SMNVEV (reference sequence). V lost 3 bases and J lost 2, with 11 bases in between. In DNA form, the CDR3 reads TGTGCCAGCAGTTTTTCGCGGGGACCCTACGAGCAGTACTTC. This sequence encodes CASSFSRGPYEQYF.

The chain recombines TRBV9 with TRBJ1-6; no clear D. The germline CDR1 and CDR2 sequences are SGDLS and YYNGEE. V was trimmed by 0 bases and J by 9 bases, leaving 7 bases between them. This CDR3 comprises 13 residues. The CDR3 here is CASSVGAVSPLHF. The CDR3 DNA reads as TGTGCCAGCAGCGTAGGGGCCGTTTCACCCCTCCACTTT.

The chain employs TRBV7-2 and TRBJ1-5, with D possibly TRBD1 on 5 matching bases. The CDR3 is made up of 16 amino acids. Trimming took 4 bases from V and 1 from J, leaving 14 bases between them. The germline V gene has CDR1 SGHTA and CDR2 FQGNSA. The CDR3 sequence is CASSSGGVSSNQPQHF. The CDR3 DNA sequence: TGTGCCAGCAGCTCAGGAGGGGTATCGAGCAATCAGCCCCAGCATTTT.

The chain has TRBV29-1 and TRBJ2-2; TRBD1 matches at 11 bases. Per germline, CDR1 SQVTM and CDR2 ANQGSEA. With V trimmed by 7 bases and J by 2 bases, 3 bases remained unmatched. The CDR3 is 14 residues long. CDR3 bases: TGCAGCGCCGGGACAGGGGGAAACACCGGGGAGCTGTTTTTT. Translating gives CSAGTGGNTGELFF.

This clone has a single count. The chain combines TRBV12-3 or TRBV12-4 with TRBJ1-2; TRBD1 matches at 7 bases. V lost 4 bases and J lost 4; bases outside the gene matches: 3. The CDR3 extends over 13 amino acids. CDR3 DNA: TGTGCCAGCAGTTCAGGGGGAGCCTATGGCTACACCTTC. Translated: CASSSGGAYGYTF.

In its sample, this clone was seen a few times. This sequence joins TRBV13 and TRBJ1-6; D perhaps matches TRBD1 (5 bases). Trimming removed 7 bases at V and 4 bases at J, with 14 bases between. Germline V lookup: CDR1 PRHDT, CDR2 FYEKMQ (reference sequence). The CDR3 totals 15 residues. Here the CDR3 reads CASIQSGTYNSPLHF. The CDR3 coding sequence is TGTGCCAGCATACAGTCCGGGACTTATAATTCACCCCTCCACTTT.

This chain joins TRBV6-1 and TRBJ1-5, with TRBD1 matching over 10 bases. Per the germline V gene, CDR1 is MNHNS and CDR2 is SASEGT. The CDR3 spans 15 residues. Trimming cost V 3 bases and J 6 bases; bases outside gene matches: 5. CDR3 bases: TGTGCCAGCAGTGACGACAGGGGGCTGGGTCAGCCCCAGCATTTT. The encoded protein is CASSDDRGLGQPQHF.

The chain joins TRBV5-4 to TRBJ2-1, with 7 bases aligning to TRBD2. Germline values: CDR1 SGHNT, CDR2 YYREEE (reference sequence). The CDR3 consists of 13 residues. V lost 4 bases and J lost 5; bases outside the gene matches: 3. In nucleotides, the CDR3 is TGTGCCAGCAGCACCCTAGCGGACAATGAGCAGTTCTTC. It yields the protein CASSTLADNEQFF.

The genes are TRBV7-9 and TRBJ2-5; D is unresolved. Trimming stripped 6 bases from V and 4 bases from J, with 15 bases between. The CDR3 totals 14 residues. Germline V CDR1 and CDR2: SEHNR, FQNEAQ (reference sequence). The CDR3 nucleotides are TGTGCCAGCAGTTTCACCCTACTACGAGAGACCCAGTACTTC. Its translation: CASSFTLLRETQYF.

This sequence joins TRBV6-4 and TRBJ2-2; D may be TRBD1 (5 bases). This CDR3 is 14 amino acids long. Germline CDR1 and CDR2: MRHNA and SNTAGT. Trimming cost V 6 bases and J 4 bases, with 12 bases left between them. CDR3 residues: CASSQGWGTGELFF. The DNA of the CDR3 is TGTGCCAGCAGCCAGGGTTGGGGCACCGGGGAGCTGTTTTTT.

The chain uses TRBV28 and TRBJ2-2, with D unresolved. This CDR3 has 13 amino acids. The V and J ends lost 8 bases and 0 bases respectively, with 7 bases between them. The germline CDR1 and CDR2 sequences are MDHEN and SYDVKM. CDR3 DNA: TGTGCCAGCCGTATCGCGAACACCGGGGAGCTGTTTTTT. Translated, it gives CASRIANTGELFF.

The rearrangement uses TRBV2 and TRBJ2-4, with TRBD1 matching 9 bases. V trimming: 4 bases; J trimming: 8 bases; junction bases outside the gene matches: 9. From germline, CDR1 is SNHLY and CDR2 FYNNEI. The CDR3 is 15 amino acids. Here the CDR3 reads CASSGWGDREDIQYF. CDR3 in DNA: TGTGCCAGCAGTGGTTGGGGGGACAGGGAGGACATTCAGTACTTC. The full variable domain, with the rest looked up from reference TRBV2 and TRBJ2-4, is EPEVTQTPSHQVTQMGQEVILRCVPISNHLYFYWYRQILGQKVEFLVSFYNNEISEKSEIFDDQFSVERPDGSNFTLKIRSTKLEDSAMYFCASSGWGDREDIQYFGAGTRLSVL.

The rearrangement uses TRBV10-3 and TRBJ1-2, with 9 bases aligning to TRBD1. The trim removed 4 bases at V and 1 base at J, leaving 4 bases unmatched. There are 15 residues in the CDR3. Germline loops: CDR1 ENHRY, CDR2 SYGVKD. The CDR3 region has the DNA TGTGCCATCAGTGCGGAGGACAGGGGTAACTATGGCTACACCTTC. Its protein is CAISAEDRGNYGYTF.

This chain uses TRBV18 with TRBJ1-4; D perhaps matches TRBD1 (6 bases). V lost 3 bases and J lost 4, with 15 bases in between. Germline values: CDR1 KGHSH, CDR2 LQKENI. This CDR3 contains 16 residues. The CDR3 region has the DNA TGTGCCAGCTCACCTCTAATCCTGGACAGTAATGAAAAACTGTTTTTT. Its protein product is CASSPLILDSNEKLFF. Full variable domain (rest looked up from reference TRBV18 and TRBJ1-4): NAGVMQNPRHLVRRRGQEARLRCSPMKGHSHVYWYRQLPEEGLKFMVYLQKENIIDESGMPKERFSAEFPKEGPSILRIQQVVRGDSAAYFCASSPLILDSNEKLFFGSGTQLSVL.

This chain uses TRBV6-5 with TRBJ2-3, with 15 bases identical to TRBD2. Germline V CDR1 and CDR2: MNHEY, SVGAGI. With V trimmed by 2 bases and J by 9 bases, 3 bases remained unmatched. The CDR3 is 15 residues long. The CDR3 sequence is CASSYGLAGGPTQYF. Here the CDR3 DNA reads TGTGCCAGCAGTTACGGACTAGCGGGGGGGCCGACGCAGTATTTT.

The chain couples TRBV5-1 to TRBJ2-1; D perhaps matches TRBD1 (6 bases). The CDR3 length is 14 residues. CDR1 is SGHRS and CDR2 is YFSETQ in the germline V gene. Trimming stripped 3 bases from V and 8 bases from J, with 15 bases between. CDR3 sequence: CASSSPSAGDEQFF. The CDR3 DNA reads TGCGCCAGCAGCTCCCCGTCAGCAGGGGATGAGCAGTTCTTC.

DNA for the CDR3: TGTGCCAGCAAACGGGGGGACAGGTACACTGAAGCTTTCTTT. It specifies CASKRGDRYTEAFF. This sequence joins TRBV3-1 (or the pseudogene TRBV3-2) and TRBJ1-1; 8 nucleotides line up with TRBD1. Germline CDR1 and CDR2: LGHDT and YNNKEL (reference sequence). V shed 7 bases, J shed 3 bases, and the junction held 7 bases outside the gene matches. There are 14 residues in the CDR3.

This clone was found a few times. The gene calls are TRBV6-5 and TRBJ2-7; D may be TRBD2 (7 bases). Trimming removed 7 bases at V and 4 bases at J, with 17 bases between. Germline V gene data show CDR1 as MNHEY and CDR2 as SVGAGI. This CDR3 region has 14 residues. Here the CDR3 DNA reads TGTGCCAGCACCCGCGGAGGGGGGGAATACGAGCAGTACTTC. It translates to CASTRGGGEYEQYF.

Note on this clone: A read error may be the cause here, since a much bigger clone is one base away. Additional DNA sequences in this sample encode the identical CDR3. The CDR3 here is CASSLQGNTEAFF. The DNA for the CDR3 is TGTGCCAGCAGTCTACAGGGGAACACTGAAGCTTTCTTT. The chain recombines TRBV12-3 or TRBV12-4 with TRBJ1-1; D might be TRBD1 (6 bases). V lost 5 bases and J 1 base, leaving 8 bases between the germline ends. The CDR3 totals 13 residues.

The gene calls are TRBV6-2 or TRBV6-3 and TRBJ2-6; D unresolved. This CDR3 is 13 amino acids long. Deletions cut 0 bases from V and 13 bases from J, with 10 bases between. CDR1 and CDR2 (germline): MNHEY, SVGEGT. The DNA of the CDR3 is TGTGCCAGCAGTTACTCCCCTAAGCTAGTCCTGACTTTC. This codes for CASSYSPKLVLTF.

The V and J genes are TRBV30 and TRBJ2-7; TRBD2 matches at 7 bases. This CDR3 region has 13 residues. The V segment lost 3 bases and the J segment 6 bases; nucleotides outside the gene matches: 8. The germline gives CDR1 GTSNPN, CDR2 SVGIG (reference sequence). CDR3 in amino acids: CAWSQGGRGEQYF. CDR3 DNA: TGTGCCTGGAGCCAGGGAGGGCGCGGCGAGCAGTACTTC.

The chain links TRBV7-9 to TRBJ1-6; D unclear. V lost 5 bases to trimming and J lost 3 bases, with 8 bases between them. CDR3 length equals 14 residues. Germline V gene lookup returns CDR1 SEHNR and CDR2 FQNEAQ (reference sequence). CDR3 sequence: CASSPRDYNSPLHF. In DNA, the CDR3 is TGTGCCAGCAGCCCCCGGGACTATAATTCACCCCTCCACTTT.

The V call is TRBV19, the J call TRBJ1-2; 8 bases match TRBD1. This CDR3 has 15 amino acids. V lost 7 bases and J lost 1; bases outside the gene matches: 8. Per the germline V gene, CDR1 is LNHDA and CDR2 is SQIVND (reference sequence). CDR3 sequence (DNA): TGTGCCAGTAACACCGGGACAGGCCTTAACTATGGCTACACCTTC. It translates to CASNTGTGLNYGYTF.